This TCR beta chain was captured in a study of blood T cell repertoires in COVID-19. In the study overall: Samples representing acute and convalescent COVID-19 were sourced from the United States, Italy and Spain.

Trimming at V came to 6 bases and at J to 6 bases, leaving 7 bases not matched to a gene. Per germline, CDR1 MRHNA and CDR2 SNTAGT. The CDR3 is 14 residues long. Original analysis: Estimation of nucleated cell counts was performed using reference gene primer amplification. Clones were sequenced by immunoSEQ multiplex PCR, and TCRdb holds only the in-frame ones, with some missing. V, J and clone size are those of that table, while D and trimming were read from the DNA. The sample has 150,000 to 200,000 clones; approximately 85% are singletons. Sequencing used PBMCs or T cells enriched from blood (not recorded which). This rearrangement joins TRBV6-4 to TRBJ1-2; TRBD1 agrees at 10 bases. The receptor was isolated from a woman aged 25 to 39 who had recovered from COVID-19. CDR3: CASRAGTGVHGYTF. CDR3 DNA: TGTGCCAGCAGGGCCGGGACAGGGGTTCATGGCTACACCTTC.